This TCR beta chain was sequenced in a study of T cell responses to AZD1222 COVID-19 vaccine. Profiling relied on immunoSEQ multiplex PCR, and the TCRdb table lists in-frame clones only, not all of them. The sample lists under 150,000 clones, 70% to 90% seen once, with roughly 1.7% in the top ten. The germline V gene has CDR1 LNHDA and CDR2 SQIVND (reference sequence). The CDR3 is 13 amino acids. Deletions cut 0 bases from V and 6 bases from J, with 5 bases between. The chain carries TRBV19 and TRBJ2-2; D gene uncertain. Here the sequenced sample was peripheral blood, taken on day 0 of AZD1222 vaccination. This TCR was sampled from an adult in good health. The chain's CDR3 is CASSIEGSGELFF. The CDR3 DNA reads TGTGCCAGTAGTATAGAAGGGTCCGGGGAGCTGTTTTTT.